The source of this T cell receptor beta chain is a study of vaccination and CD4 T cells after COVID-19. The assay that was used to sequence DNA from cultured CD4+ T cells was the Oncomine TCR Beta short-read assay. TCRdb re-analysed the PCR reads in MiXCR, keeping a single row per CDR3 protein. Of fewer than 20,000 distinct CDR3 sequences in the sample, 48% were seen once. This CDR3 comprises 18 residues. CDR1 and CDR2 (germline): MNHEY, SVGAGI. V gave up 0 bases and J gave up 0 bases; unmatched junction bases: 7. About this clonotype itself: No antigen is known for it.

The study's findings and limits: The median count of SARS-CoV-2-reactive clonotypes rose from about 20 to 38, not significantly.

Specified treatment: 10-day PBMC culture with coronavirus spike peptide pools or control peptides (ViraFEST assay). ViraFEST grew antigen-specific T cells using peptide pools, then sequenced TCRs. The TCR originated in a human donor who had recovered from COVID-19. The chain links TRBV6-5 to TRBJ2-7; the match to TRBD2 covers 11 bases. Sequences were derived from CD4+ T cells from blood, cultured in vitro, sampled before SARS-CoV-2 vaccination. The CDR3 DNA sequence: TGTGCCAGCAGTTACTCGAGTGGGCTAGCGGGAGGCTCCTACGAGCAGTACTTC. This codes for CASSYSSGLAGGSYEQYF.